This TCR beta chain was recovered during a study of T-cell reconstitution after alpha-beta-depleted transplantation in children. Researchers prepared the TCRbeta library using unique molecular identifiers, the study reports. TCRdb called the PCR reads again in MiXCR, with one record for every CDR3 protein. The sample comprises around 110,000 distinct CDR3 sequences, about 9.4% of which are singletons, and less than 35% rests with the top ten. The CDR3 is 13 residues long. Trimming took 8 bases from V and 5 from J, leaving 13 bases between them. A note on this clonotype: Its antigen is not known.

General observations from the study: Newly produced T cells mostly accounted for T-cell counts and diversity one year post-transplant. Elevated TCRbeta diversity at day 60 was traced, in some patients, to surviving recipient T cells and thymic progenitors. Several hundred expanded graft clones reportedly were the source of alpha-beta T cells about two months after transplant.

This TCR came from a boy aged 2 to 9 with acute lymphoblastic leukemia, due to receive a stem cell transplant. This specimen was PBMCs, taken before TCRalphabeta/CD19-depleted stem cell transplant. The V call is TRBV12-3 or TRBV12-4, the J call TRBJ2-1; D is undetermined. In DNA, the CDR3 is TGTGCCAGCGGAGTGGAGCTACACAATGAGCAGTTCTTC. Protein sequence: CASGVELHNEQFF.